This T cell receptor (beta chain) originates from a study of blood T cell repertoires in COVID-19. Overall study: Samples of COVID-19 (acute and convalescent) were obtained from the United States, Italy and Spain. In each case, the material was cDNA or gDNA derived from T cells, B-cell-depleted T cells, or PBMCs.

This clone was counted a single time. Method: immunoSEQ multiplex PCR; TCRdb's copy keeps in-frame clones and lacks some. The sample consists of about 300,000 clones, 90% of them appearing once. Germline V gene data show CDR1 as MDHEN and CDR2 as SYDVKM. The CDR3 has 14 residues. V was pared by 5 bases and J by 4 bases, with 9 bases between. Everyone who took part was 18 to 89 years old, and they came from about 25 US areas. The study assigned cohorts using participant-reported clinical history. The J gene is TRBJ1-6, the V gene TRBV28; D not certain. This TCR derives from a woman younger than 35 with acute COVID-19. Sequencing was done on a sample of PBMCs or T cells enriched from blood (not recorded which). In nucleotides, the CDR3 is TGTGCCAGCAGTCTAGCCTCTTATAATTCACCCCTCCACTTT. It is translated as CASSLASYNSPLHF. Looking up the rest from reference TRBV28 and TRBJ1-6 gives the full variable domain: DVKVTQSSRYLVKRTGEKVFLECVQDMDHENMFWYRQDPGLGLRLIYFSYDVKMKEKGDIPEGYSVSREKKERFSLILESASTNQTSMYLCASSLASYNSPLHFGNGTRLTVT.